This T cell receptor (beta chain) comes out of a study of blood T cell repertoires in COVID-19. This CDR3 region has 13 residues. Trimming pared 4 bases from V and 2 bases from J, leaving 8 bases between. Germline V gives CDR1 SGHVS, CDR2 FQNEAQ. Authors' processing steps: Estimation of nucleated cell counts was performed using reference gene primer amplification. Profiled with immunoSEQ multiplex PCR; TCRdb holds only in-frame clones, not every one. That table furnishes V, J and clone size, whereas the DNA furnished D and trimming. The profile shows over 200,000 clones, about 80% of them singletons. The participants were between roughly 18 and 89 years old and came from some 25 US areas. Donors in Cohort 3 counted as recovered after two negative PCRs, clearance, or symptom resolution.

The sequence was collected from a man aged 35 to 55 who had recovered from COVID-19. The chain uses TRBV7-8 and TRBJ1-2; possibly TRBD1 for D (6 bases). The sequencing sample was made of PBMCs or T cells enriched from blood (not recorded which). The CDR3: CASSSQGNYGYTF. CDR3 nucleotide sequence: TGTGCCAGCAGCTCCCAGGGGAACTATGGCTACACCTTC.